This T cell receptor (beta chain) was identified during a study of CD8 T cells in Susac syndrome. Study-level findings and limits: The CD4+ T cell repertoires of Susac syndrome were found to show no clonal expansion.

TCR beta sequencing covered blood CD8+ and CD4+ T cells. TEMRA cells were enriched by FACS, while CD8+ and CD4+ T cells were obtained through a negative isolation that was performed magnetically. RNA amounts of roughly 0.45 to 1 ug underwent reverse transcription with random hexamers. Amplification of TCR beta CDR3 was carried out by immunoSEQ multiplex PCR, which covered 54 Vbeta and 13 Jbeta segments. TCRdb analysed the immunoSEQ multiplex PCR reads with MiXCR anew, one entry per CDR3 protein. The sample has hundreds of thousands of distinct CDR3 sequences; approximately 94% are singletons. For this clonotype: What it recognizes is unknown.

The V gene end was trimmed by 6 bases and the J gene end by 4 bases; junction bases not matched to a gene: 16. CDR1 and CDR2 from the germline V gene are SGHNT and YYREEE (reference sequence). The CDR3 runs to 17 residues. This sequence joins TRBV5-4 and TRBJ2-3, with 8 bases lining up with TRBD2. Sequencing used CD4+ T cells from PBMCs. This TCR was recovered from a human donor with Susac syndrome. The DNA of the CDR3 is TGTGCCAGCACCCCGGCGGGGGGCCGAGGGGTAGCAGATACGCAGTATTTT. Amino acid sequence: CASTPAGGRGVADTQYF.